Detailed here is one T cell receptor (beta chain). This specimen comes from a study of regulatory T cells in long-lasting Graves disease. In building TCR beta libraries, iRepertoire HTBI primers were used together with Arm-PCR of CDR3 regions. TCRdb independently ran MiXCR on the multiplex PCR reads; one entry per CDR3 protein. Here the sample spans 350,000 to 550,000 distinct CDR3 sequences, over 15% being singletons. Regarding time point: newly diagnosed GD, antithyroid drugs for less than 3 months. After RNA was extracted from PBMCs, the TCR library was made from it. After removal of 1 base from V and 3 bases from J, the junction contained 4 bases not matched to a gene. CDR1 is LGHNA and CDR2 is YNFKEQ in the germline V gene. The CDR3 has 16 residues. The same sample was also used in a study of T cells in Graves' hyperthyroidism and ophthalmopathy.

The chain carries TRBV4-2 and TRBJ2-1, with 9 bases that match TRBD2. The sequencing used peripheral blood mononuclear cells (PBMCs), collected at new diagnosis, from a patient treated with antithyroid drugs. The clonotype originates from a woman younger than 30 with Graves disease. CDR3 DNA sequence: TGTGCCAGCAGCCAAGGTCCTAGCGGGAACTACAATGAGCAGTTCTTC. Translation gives CASSQGPSGNYNEQFF.